Listed below are T cell receptor beta chains from one sample, sequenced in a study of T cells in Graves' hyperthyroidism and ophthalmopathy. TCRdb recomputed calls from the multiplex PCR reads with MiXCR, one row per CDR3 protein. Altogether around 370,000 distinct CDR3 sequences are present, about 18% being singletons, with the ten largest covering over 35%. The sequenced sample was blood. Source of these receptors: a man aged 18 to 29 with Graves' ophthalmopathy. Each CDR3 is given with its conserved first and last residue. The D gene is left open where the match is weak. The size of a clone is reported for some rows only, either as once, few or many, or as a class for expanded clones.

clone_size,d_call,j_call,v_call,cdr3_nt,cdr3_aa
many,.,TRBJ1-1,TRBV28,TGTGCCAGCAGTGGAGGGCGGGCCCCCTTCACTGAAGCTTTCTTT,CASSGGRAPFTEAFF
.,TRBD2,TRBJ2-3,TRBV27,TGTGCCAGCAGTTCTTGGCTCGGACTAGCGGGGGGTGCAGATACGCAGTATTTT,CASSSWLGLAGGADTQYF
many,.,TRBJ2-7,TRBV7-9,TGTGCCAGCAGTTTAGGGCCCCCCGACAGCCGGGAGCAGTACTTC,CASSLGPPDSREQYF
many,TRBD1,TRBJ2-4,TRBV11-2,TGTGCCAGCAGCTCTTTCCGGGACAGGGGTCTTGCCAAAAACATTCAGTACTTC,CASSSFRDRGLAKNIQYF
.,.,TRBJ2-3,TRBV5-4,TGTGCCAGCAGCTTTACCGAAGCTGCGGATACGCAGTATTTT,CASSFTEAADTQYF
few,.,TRBJ2-6,TRBV7-9,TGTGCCAGCAGCCAACGGTCGGGGACGGGGGCCAACGTCCTGACTTTC,CASSQRSGTGANVLTF
few,.,TRBJ2-4,TRBV20-1,TGCAGTGCTGAACAGATGGCGACCAAAAACATTCAGTACTTC,CSAEQMATKNIQYF
.,TRBD2,TRBJ2-1,TRBV3-1,TGTGCCAGCAGCCAAGCGATCGTAGGGCTAGCGGCCAAATACAATGAGCAGTTCTTC,CASSQAIVGLAAKYNEQFF
many,.,TRBJ1-4,TRBV6-1,TGTGCCAGCAGTGCACAGGGAATCACTAATGAAAAACTGTTTTTT,CASSAQGITNEKLFF
.,.,TRBJ1-6,TRBV6-9,TGTGCCAGCGTTGATCTGGGTTATTCACCCCTCCACTTT,CASVDLGYSPLHF
few,TRBD2,TRBJ2-2,TRBV3-1,TGTGCCAGCAGCCAAGATAGGGGTCTAGCGGGGCAGACCGGGGAGCTGTTTTTT,CASSQDRGLAGQTGELFF
few,TRBD2,TRBJ2-2,TRBV5-4,TGTGCCAGCAGCAAGGGACTAGCGGGGGGAACCGGGGAGCTGTTTTTT,CASSKGLAGGTGELFF
many,TRBD2,TRBJ2-1,TRBV5-6,TGTGCCAGCAGCTCGATACTAGCGGGGGACCCTTACAATGAGCAGTTCTTC,CASSSILAGDPYNEQFF
few,.,TRBJ2-2,TRBV5-5,TGTGCCAGCAGCTTGGAAGGGAGGAGCACCGGGGAGCTGTTTTTT,CASSLEGRSTGELFF
many,TRBD1,TRBJ2-5,TRBV7-3,TGTGCCAGCAGCGCACAGGGGTCCCAAGAGACCCAGTACTTC,CASSAQGSQETQYF
many,.,TRBJ2-7,TRBV7-3,TGTGCCAGCAGCTTTAGGGCAGGTCAATACGAGCAGTACTTC,CASSFRAGQYEQYF
many,.,TRBJ2-2,TRBV20-1,TGCAGTGCTATGCGGGGAGCGGTGAACACCGGGGAGCTGTTTTTT,CSAMRGAVNTGELFF
few,.,TRBJ1-5,TRBV12-3/TRBV12-4,TGTGCCAGCAGTTTTGAACGTCGACAGCCCCAGCATTTT,CASSFERRQPQHF
many,.,TRBJ2-3,TRBV12-3/TRBV12-4,TGTGCCAGCAGTTTTTCAGGGTCTAGAACAGATACGCAGTATTTT,CASSFSGSRTDTQYF
.,.,TRBJ1-3,TRBV6-1,TGTGCCAGCAGAAACCGGGGGCTTGGAAACACCATATATTTT,CASRNRGLGNTIYF
many,.,TRBJ2-7,TRBV4-2,TGTGCCAGCAGCCAAGGATTAGGGCCCTACGAGCAGTACTTC,CASSQGLGPYEQYF
many,TRBD1,TRBJ2-3,TRBV3-1,TGTGCCAGCAGCCAGATACAGGGGGAAAGGGGCACAGATACGCAGTATTTT,CASSQIQGERGTDTQYF
few,.,TRBJ2-3,TRBV19,TGTGCCACCCGAGGGCCCCCCTCAGATACGCAGTATTTT,CATRGPPSDTQYF
.,TRBD2,TRBJ2-3,TRBV5-1,TGCGCCAGCAGCCCGGGACTAGGTAGCACAGATACGCAGTATTTT,CASSPGLGSTDTQYF
once,TRBD1,TRBJ2-3,TRBV19,TGTGCCAGTAGTATCGTCGGCAGGGGGTTCACAGATACGCAGTATTTT,CASSIVGRGFTDTQYF
many,.,TRBJ1-1,TRBV3-1,TGTGCCAGCAGCCAAGGTAAGACTGAAGCTTTCTTT,CASSQGKTEAFF
.,.,TRBJ2-7,TRBV5-6,TGTGCCAGCAGCTTGGGTTCCGGAGTTGAGCAGTACTTC,CASSLGSGVEQYF
.,TRBD1,TRBJ1-5,TRBV4-1,TGCGCCAGCAGCCATTATACAGGGGGTAATCAGCCCCAGCATTTT,CASSHYTGGNQPQHF
.,.,TRBJ2-1,TRBV6-5,TGTGCCAGCAGTTATAGTTCGGGCCGAAATGAGCAGTTCTTC,CASSYSSGRNEQFF
many,.,TRBJ1-2,TRBV6-2/TRBV6-3,TGTGCCAGCAGTTACTCGGGGCAGGTCTATGGCTACACCTTC,CASSYSGQVYGYTF
many,.,TRBJ1-4,TRBV3-1,TGTGCCAGCAGCCAAGATCAGGGACGAAAACTGTTTTTT,CASSQDQGRKLFF
many,.,TRBJ2-1,TRBV2,TGTGCCAGCAGTGTAGGACGGGGGTACGAGCAGTTCTTC,CASSVGRGYEQFF
few,TRBD1,TRBJ2-7,TRBV7-9,TGTGCCAGCAGCGGGCGAACTCCGGGACAGGGAGCCTACGAGCAGTACTTC,CASSGRTPGQGAYEQYF
.,.,TRBJ2-3,TRBV20-1,TGCAGTGCTAGAGATCTCGAGGGGGAAGGGACAGATACGCAGTATTTT,CSARDLEGEGTDTQYF
.,.,TRBJ2-1,TRBV29-1,TGCAGCGTTCAGCCATACGGGGAGCAGTTCTTC,CSVQPYGEQFF
few,.,TRBJ1-1,TRBV19,TGTGCCAGTAGGAAAATGAACACTGAAGCTTTCTTT,CASRKMNTEAFF
many,TRBD1,TRBJ2-1,TRBV7-3,TGTGCCAGCAGCCCCGACCGGGACAGTTTTGCGGATGAGCAGTTCTTC,CASSPDRDSFADEQFF
many,.,TRBJ1-2,TRBV20-1,TGCAGTGCTGGCCGGGACATCAAAAACTATGGCTACACCTTC,CSAGRDIKNYGYTF
few,TRBD1,TRBJ1-1,TRBV9,TGTGCCAGCAGCGCGACAGGGGGGGGTACTGAAGCTTTCTTT,CASSATGGGTEAFF
many,TRBD1,TRBJ2-3,TRBV5-1,TGCGCCAGCAGGGACGCGGACAGGGGGGCAGATACGCAGTATTTT,CASRDADRGADTQYF
few,TRBD2,TRBJ2-1,TRBV12-3/TRBV12-4,TGTGCCAGTATCGCTCGGACTAGCGGAAACAATGAGCAGTTCTTC,CASIARTSGNNEQFF
.,TRBD1,TRBJ2-1,TRBV3-1,TGTGCCAGCAGCCCGACAGGGGAAAATGAGCAGTTCTTC,CASSPTGENEQFF
few,TRBD1,TRBJ2-7,TRBV24-1,TGTGCCACCAGTGTTGGGGACAGCCGTGTCTACGAGCAGTACTTC,CATSVGDSRVYEQYF
.,.,TRBJ2-2,TRBV27,TGTGCCAGCCTCCGGGGTCAAACCGGGGAGCTGTTTTTT,CASLRGQTGELFF
.,TRBD1,TRBJ1-5,TRBV4-1,TGCGCCAGCAGCCAGCCCGGGACAGGGGAAACTCAGCCCCAGCATTTT,CASSQPGTGETQPQHF
many,TRBD1,TRBJ2-1,TRBV6-1,TGTGCCAGCAGCCTCGGACAGGTCTATGAGCAGTTCTTC,CASSLGQVYEQFF
few,.,TRBJ1-2,TRBV29-1,TGCAGCGTTGAAGATGGGGGAAATGGCTACACCTTC,CSVEDGGNGYTF
few,.,TRBJ1-3,TRBV20-1,TGCAGTGCTAGAGGGGGAAACACCATATATTTT,CSARGGNTIYF
.,TRBD2,TRBJ2-1,TRBV11-2,TGTGCCAGCGGCTGGACTAGCAATGAGCAGTTCTTC,CASGWTSNEQFF
few,.,TRBJ2-2,TRBV7-9,TGTGCCAGCAGCTTCACAAAGTTGGTCGGGGAGCTGTTTTTT,CASSFTKLVGELFF
many,.,TRBJ1-2,TRBV6-5,TGTGCCAGCAGTTACTCCAAGTGGGACTATGGCTACACCTTC,CASSYSKWDYGYTF
.,.,TRBJ1-6,TRBV10-3,TGTGCCATCAGTGAGTCCCAAGGATATGCCCTGAATTCACCCCTCCACTTT,CAISESQGYALNSPLHF
.,.,TRBJ1-1,TRBV4-1,TGCGCCAGCAGCCAAGCCGTTCAAACTGAAGCTTTCTTT,CASSQAVQTEAFF
many,.,TRBJ2-5,TRBV2,TGTGCCAGCAGTGAAGGGTGGGGCCAAGAGACCCAGTACTTC,CASSEGWGQETQYF
.,.,TRBJ1-4,TRBV6-1,TGTGCCAGCAGGGAGGGGGGAGTAAATGAAAAACTGTTTTTT,CASREGGVNEKLFF